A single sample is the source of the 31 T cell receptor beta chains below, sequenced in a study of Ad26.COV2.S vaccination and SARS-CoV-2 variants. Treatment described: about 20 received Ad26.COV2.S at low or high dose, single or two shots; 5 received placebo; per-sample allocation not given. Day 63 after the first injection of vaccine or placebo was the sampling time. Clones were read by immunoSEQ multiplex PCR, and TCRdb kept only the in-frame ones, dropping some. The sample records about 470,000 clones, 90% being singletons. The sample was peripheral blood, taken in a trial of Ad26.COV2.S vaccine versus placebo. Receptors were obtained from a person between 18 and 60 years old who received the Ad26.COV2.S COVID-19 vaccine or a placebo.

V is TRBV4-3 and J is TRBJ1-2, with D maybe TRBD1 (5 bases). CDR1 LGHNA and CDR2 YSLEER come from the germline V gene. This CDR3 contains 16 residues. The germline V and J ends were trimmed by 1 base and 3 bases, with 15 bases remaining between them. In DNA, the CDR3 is TGCGCCAGCAGCCAAGCTTCGGCCAGGGCCTACTATGGCTACACCTTC. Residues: CASSQASARAYYGYTF.

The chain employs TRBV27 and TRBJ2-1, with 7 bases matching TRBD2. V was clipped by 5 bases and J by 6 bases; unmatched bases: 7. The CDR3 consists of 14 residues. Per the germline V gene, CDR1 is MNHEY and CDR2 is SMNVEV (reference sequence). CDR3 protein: CASSNSGLGNEQFF. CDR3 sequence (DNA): TGTGCCAGCAGTAATAGCGGGTTGGGCAATGAGCAGTTCTTC.

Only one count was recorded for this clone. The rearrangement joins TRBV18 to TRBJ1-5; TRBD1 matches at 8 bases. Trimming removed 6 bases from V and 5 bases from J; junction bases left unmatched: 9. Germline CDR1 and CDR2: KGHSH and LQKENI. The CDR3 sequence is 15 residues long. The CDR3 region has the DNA TGTGCCAGCTCGTCGACAGGGGACCTCGATCAGCCCCAGCATTTT. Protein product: CASSSTGDLDQPQHF.

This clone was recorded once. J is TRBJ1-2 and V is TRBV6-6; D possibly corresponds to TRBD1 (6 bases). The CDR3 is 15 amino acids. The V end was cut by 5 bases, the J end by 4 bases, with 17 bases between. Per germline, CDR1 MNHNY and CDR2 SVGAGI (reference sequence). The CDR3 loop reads CASSKKTRGVYGYTF. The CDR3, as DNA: TGTGCCAGCAGTAAGAAAACCAGGGGAGTCTATGGCTACACCTTC.

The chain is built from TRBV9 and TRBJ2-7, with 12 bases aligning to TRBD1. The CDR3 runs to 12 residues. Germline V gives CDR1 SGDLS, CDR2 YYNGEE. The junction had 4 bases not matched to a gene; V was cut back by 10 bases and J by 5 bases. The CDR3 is CAGGQGANEQYF. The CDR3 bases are TGTGCCGGGGGACAGGGGGCGAACGAGCAGTACTTC.

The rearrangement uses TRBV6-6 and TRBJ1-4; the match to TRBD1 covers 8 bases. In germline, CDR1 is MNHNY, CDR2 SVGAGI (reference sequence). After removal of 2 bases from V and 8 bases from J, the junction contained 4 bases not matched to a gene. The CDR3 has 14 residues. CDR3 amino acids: CASSYRDRKEKLFF. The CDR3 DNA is TGTGCCAGCAGTTACCGGGACAGGAAGGAAAAACTGTTTTTT.

The DNA for the CDR3 is TGTGCTAGTGCTCCGGGACTGCGTTTCAGAGATACGCAGTATTTT. Translating gives CASAPGLRFRDTQYF. The chain joins TRBV12-5 to TRBJ2-3, with D tentatively TRBD2 (6 bases). CDR1 and CDR2 from the germline V gene are LGHNT and FRNRAP. With 7 bases removed from V and 5 bases from J, the gap between germline ends came to 19 bases. The CDR3 is 15 residues long. Together with reference TRBV12-5 and TRBJ2-3, the CDR3 gives the full variable domain: DARVTQTPRHKVTEMGQEVTMRCQPILGHNTVFWYRQTMMQGLELLAYFRNRAPLDDSGMPKDRFSAEMPDATLATLKIQPSEPRDSAVYFCASAPGLRFRDTQYFGPGTRLTVL.

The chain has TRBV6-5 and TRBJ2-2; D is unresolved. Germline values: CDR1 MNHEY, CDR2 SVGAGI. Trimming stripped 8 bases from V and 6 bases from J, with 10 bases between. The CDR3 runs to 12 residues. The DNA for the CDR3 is TGTGCCAGCCAACTCAATGCCGGGGAGCTGTTTTTT. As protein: CASQLNAGELFF.

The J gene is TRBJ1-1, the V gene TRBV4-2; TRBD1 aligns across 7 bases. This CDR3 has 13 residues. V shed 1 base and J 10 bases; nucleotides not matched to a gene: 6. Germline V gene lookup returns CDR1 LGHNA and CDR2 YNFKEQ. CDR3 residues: CASSQGGQEGAFF. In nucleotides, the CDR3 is TGTGCCAGCAGCCAAGGCGGACAGGAGGGAGCTTTCTTT.

CDR3: CASSTGTRGRGRAETQYF. The CDR3, as DNA: TGTGCCAGCAGCACCGGGACTAGGGGCAGGGGGCGCGCGGAGACCCAGTACTTC. This chain links TRBV5-6 with TRBJ2-5, with D tentatively TRBD1 or TRBD2 (8 bases each). Trimming took 4 bases from V and 5 from J, leaving 27 bases between them. The CDR3 length is 18 residues. The germline CDR1 and CDR2 sequences are SGHDT and YYEEEE. Based on the CDR3 plus reference TRBV5-6 and TRBJ2-5, the full variable domain is DAGVTQSPTHLIKTRGQQVTLRCSPKSGHDTVSWYQQALGQGPQFIFQYYEEEERQRGNFPDRFSGHQFPNYSSELNVNALLLGDSALYLCASSTGTRGRGRAETQYFGPGTRLLVL.

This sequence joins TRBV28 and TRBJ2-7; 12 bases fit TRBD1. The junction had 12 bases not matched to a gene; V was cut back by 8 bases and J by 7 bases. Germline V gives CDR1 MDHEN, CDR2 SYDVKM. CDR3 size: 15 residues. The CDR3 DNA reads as TGTGCCAGCGGGAGGGGGGACAGGGGGCGTCGGGAGCAGTACTTC. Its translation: CASGRGDRGRREQYF. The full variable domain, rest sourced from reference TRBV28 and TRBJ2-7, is DVKVTQSSRYLVKRTGEKVFLECVQDMDHENMFWYRQDPGLGLRLIYFSYDVKMKEKGDIPEGYSVSREKKERFSLILESASTNQTSMYLCASGRGDRGRREQYFGPGTRLTVT.

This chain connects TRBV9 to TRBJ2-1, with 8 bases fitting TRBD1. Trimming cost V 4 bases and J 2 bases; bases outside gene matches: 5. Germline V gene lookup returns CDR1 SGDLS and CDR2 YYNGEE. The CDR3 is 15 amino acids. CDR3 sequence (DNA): TGTGCCAGCAGCTTCCTGACAGGGGCCTACAATGAGCAGTTCTTC. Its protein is CASSFLTGAYNEQFF.

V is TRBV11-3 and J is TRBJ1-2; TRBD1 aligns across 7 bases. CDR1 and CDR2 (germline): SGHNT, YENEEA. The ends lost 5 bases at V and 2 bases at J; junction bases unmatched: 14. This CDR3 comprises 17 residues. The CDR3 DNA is TGTGCCAGCAGCCCCAAGGGATACAGGGGCGGAAACTATGGCTACACCTTC. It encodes CASSPKGYRGGNYGYTF.

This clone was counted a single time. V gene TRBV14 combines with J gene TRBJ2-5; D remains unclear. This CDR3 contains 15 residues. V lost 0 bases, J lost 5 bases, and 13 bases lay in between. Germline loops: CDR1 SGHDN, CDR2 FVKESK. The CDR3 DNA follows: TGTGCCAGCAGCCAAGATCAGATAGGGCGGGAGACCCAGTACTTC. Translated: CASSQDQIGRETQYF.

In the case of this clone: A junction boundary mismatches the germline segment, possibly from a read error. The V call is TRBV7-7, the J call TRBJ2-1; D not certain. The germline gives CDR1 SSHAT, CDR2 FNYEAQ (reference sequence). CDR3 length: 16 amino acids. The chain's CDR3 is CASSLGPGLSYNEQFF. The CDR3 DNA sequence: TGTGCTAGCAGCTTAGGGCCAGGCCTTTCCTACAATGAGCAGTTCTTC.

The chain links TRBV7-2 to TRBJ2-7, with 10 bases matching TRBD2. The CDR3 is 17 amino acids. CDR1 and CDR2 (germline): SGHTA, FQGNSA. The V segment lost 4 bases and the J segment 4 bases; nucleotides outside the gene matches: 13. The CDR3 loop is CASSSRGWTSGGYEQYF. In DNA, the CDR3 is TGTGCCAGCAGCTCCCGCGGCTGGACTAGCGGAGGTTACGAGCAGTACTTC.

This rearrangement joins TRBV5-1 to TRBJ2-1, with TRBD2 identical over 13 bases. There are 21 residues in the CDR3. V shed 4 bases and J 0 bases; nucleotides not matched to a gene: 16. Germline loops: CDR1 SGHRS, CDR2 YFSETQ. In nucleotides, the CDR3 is TGCGCCAGCAGCGCGGACAGGGGGCCGGGACTAGCGGGGAGCTCCTACAATGAGCAGTTCTTC. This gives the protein CASSADRGPGLAGSSYNEQFF.

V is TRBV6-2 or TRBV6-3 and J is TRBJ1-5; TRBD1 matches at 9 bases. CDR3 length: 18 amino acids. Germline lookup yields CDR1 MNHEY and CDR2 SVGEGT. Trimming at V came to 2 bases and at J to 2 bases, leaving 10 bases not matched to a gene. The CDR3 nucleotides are TGTGCCAGCAGTTACCCGGGACAGGGAATAGGGGGCAATCAGCCCCAGCATTTT. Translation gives CASSYPGQGIGGNQPQHF.

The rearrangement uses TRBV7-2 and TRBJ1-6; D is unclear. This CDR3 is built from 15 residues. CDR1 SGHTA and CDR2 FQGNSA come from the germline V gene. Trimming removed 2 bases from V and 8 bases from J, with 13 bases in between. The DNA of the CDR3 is TGTGCCAGCAGCTTATTATGGGCGGCGGATTCACCCCTCCACTTT. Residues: CASSLLWAADSPLHF.

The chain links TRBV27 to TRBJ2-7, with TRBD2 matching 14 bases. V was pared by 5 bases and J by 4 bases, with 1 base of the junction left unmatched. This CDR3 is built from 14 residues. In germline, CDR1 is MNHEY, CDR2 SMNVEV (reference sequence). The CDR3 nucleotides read TGTGCCAGCAGTAGACTAGCGGGAGGGTACGAGCAGTACTTC. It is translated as CASSRLAGGYEQYF.

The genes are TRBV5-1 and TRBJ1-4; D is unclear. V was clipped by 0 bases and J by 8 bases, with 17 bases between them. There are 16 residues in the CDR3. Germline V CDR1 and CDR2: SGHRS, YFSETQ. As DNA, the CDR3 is TGCGCCAGCAGCTTGGAGGGTTTCCCCGCGCCGGAAAAACTGTTTTTT. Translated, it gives CASSLEGFPAPEKLFF. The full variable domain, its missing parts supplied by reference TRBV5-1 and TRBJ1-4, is KAGVTQTPRYLIKTRGQQVTLSCSPISGHRSVSWYQQTPGQGLQFLFEYFSETQRNKGNFPGRFSGRQFSNSRSEMNVSTLELGDSALYLCASSLEGFPAPEKLFFGSGTQLSVL.

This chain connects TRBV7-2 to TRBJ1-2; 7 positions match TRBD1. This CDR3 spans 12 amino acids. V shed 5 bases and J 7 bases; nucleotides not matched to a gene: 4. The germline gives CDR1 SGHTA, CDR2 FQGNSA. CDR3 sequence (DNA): TGTGCCAGCAGCCACGACAGGGCTGGCTACACCTTC. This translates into CASSHDRAGYTF.

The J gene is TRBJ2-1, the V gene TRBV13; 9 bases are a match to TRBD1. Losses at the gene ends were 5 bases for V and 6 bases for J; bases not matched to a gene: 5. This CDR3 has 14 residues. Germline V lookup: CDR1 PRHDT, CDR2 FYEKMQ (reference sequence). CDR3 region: CASSLGQGSNEQFF. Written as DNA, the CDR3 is TGTGCCAGCAGCCTTGGACAGGGGAGCAATGAGCAGTTCTTC.

The chain's CDR3 is CASSSSHRNKETQYF. The CDR3 bases are TGTGCCAGCAGTTCCTCCCACAGGAACAAAGAGACCCAGTACTTC. The chain carries TRBV27 and TRBJ2-5, with a weak D call TRBD1 (5 bases). The germline CDR1 and CDR2 sequences are MNHEY and SMNVEV (reference sequence). CDR3 length: 15 amino acids. Trimming shortened V by 4 bases and J by 3 bases, and 15 bases separated the two germline ends.

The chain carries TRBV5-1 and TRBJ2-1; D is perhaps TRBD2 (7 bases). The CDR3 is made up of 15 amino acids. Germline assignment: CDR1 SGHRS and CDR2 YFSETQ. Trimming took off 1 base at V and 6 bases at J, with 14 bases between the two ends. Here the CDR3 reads CASSLYRGAGNEQFF. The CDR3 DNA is TGCGCCAGCAGCTTGTACCGGGGGGCGGGCAATGAGCAGTTCTTC. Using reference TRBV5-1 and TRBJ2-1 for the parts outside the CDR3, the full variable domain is KAGVTQTPRYLIKTRGQQVTLSCSPISGHRSVSWYQQTPGQGLQFLFEYFSETQRNKGNFPGRFSGRQFSNSRSEMNVSTLELGDSALYLCASSLYRGAGNEQFFGPGTRLTVL.

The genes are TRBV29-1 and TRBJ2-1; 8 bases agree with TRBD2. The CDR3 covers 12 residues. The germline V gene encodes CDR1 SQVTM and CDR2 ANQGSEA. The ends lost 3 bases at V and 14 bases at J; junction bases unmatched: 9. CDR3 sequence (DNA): TGCAGCGTTGATTCGGCGGGAGGCGTCGAGTTCTTC. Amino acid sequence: CSVDSAGGVEFF.

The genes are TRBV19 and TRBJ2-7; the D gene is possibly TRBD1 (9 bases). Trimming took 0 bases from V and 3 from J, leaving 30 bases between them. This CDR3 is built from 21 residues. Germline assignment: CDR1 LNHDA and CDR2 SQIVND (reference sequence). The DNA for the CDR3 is TGTGCCAGTAGTATAGATGAGAAAGGGGGACAGGGCCGAAGCGGGAGCTACGAGCAGTACTTC. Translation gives CASSIDEKGGQGRSGSYEQYF. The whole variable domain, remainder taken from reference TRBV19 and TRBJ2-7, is DGGITQSPKYLFRKEGQNVTLSCEQNLNHDAMYWYRQDPGQGLRLIYYSQIVNDFQKGDIAEGYSVSREKKESFPLTVTSAQKNPTAFYLCASSIDEKGGQGRSGSYEQYFGPGTRLTVT.

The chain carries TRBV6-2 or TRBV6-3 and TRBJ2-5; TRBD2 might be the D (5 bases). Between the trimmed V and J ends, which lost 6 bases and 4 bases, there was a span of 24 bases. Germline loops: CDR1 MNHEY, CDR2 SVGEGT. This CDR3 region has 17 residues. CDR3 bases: TGTGCCAGCAGGTACGGAGGAGAGTCAGGTCCTGGAGAGACCCAGTACTTC. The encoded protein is CASRYGGESGPGETQYF.

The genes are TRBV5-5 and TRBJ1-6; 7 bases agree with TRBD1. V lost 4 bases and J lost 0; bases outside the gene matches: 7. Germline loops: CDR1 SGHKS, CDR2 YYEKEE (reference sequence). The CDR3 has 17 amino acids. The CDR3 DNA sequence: TGTGCCAGCAGCCCGTGGGACAGCGTCTCCTATAATTCACCCCTCCACTTT. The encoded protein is CASSPWDSVSYNSPLHF.

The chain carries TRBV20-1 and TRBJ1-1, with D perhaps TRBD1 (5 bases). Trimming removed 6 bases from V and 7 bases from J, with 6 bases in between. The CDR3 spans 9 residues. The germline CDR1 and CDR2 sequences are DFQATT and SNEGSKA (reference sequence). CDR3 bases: TGCAGTGCCGACAGTGAAGCTTTCTTT. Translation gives CSADSEAFF.

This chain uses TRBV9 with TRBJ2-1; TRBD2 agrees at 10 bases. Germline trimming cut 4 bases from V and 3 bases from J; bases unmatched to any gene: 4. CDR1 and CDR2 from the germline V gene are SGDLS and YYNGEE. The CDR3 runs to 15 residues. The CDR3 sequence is CASSLAGADYNEQFF. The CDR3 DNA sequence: TGTGCCAGCAGCCTAGCGGGAGCGGACTACAATGAGCAGTTCTTC.